The rows below give T cell receptor beta chains drawn from one sample of a study of OX40 agonist ivuxolimab in advanced cancers. Repertoires were generated with immunoSEQ multiplex PCR, while TCRdb's copy carries only in-frame clones and drops some. The sample consists of roughly 93,000 clones, 84% of them appearing once. Here the sequenced sample was CD4+ or CD8+ T cells sorted from blood, taken in a trial of the OX40 agonist ivuxolimab. Every receptor here comes from an adult with an advanced solid tumor such as melanoma, head and neck, liver or kidney cancer. Each CDR3 is given with its conserved first and last residue. Each record gives: CDR3 protein, CDR3 DNA, V gene, clone size, J gene, D gene. The D gene is left open where the match is weak. Rows give clone size only sometimes, using once, few, many, or a class for an expanded clone.

CASRDRDGSYEQYF,TGTGCCAGCAGAGACCGGGACGGCTCCTACGAGCAGTACTTC,TRBV27,.,TRBJ2-7,.
CASSVELAGGTDTQYF,TGTGCCAGCAGCGTAGAGCTAGCGGGAGGGACAGATACGCAGTATTTT,TRBV9,.,TRBJ2-3,TRBD2
CASSTYRIGTGELFF,TGCGCCAGCAGTACCTACCGGATAGGCACCGGGGAGCTGTTTTTT,TRBV5-1,.,TRBJ2-2,.
CASSTGTGADYGYTF,TGTGCCAGCAGCACGGGCACCGGGGCAGACTATGGCTACACCTTC,TRBV9,.,TRBJ1-2,.
CASSITGGEAFF,TGTGCCAGCAGCATCACAGGGGGGGAAGCTTTCTTT,TRBV7-2,.,TRBJ1-1,TRBD1
CASSLGSGSYEQYF,TGTGCCAGCAGTTTAGGAAGCGGGAGCTACGAGCAGTACTTC,TRBV27,.,TRBJ2-7,TRBD2
CAIRAVANTGELFF,TGTGCCATCAGAGCGGTGGCGAACACCGGGGAGCTGTTTTTT,TRBV10-3,.,TRBJ2-2,.
CASNNRGLTYEQYF,TGTGCCAGTAACAACAGGGGGCTGACCTACGAGCAGTACTTC,TRBV19,many,TRBJ2-7,TRBD1
CASSPQGGSSYEQYF,TGTGCCAGCAGTCCGCAGGGGGGGTCCTCCTACGAGCAGTACTTC,TRBV27,.,TRBJ2-7,.
CASKAEGQDTQYF,TGCGCCAGCAAAGCTGAGGGGCAAGATACGCAGTATTTT,TRBV4-3,.,TRBJ2-3,.
CASSALRAPVGQETQYF,TGTGCCAGCAGCGCCCTCCGGGCCCCGGTGGGTCAAGAGACCCAGTACTTC,TRBV9,.,TRBJ2-5,.
CASSPDSNSPLHF,TGTGCCAGCTCACCGGATTCTAATTCACCCCTCCACTTT,TRBV18,.,TRBJ1-6,.
CASSQGQGAREQYF,TGTGCCAGCAGCCAGGGACAGGGGGCCCGCGAGCAGTACTTC,TRBV5-6,.,TRBJ2-7,TRBD1
CASSKPGGEQYF,TGTGCCAGCAGTAAACCCGGAGGCGAGCAGTACTTC,TRBV27,once,TRBJ2-7,.
CASSSPGDTQYF,TGTGCCAGCAGCTCGCCGGGGGATACGCAGTATTTT,TRBV7-3,.,TRBJ2-3,.
CASSARVLIAFF,TGTGCCAGCAGTGCCAGGGTCTTAATAGCTTTCTTT,TRBV2,.,TRBJ1-1,.
CASSDRGPYEQYF,TGTGCCAGCAGCGACCGAGGGCCCTACGAGCAGTACTTC,TRBV13,.,TRBJ2-7,.
CASSSTSYNEQFF,TGTGCCAGCAGCTCGACATCCTACAATGAGCAGTTCTTC,TRBV5-6,.,TRBJ2-1,.
CASSSGTGGYEQYF,TGTGCCAGCAGCTCCGGGACAGGGGGCTACGAGCAGTACTTC,TRBV5-4,few,TRBJ2-7,TRBD1
CASSLAGQGSYEQYF,TGCGCCAGCAGCTTGGCCGGGCAGGGCTCCTACGAGCAGTACTTC,TRBV5-1,.,TRBJ2-7,.
CASSSATGATEAFF,TGTGCCAGCAGCTCCGCGACGGGGGCCACTGAAGCTTTCTTT,TRBV7-8,.,TRBJ1-1,.
CASSLGPASDTQYF,TGTGCCAGCAGCTTAGGTCCAGCGTCAGATACGCAGTATTTT,TRBV7-3,.,TRBJ2-3,.
CASSSLGLAGETQYF,TGTGCCAGCAGCTCCCTCGGACTAGCGGGAGAGACCCAGTACTTC,TRBV7-2,.,TRBJ2-5,TRBD2
CAISDDRTGGALAFF,TGTGCCATCAGTGATGACCGGACAGGGGGCGCGTTAGCTTTCTTT,TRBV10-3,.,TRBJ1-1,TRBD1
CASSPSGNRGPYEQYF,TGTGCCAGTAGTCCCTCTGGGAACAGGGGGCCCTACGAGCAGTACTTC,TRBV19,.,TRBJ2-7,TRBD1
CASSITGGSDGYTF,TGTGCCAGTAGTATCACAGGGGGCTCCGATGGCTACACCTTC,TRBV19,.,TRBJ1-2,TRBD1
CASRPGQVANYGYTF,TGTGCCAGCAGGCCGGGACAGGTCGCTAACTATGGCTACACCTTC,TRBV5-8,.,TRBJ1-2,TRBD1
CASSQDPQGGQPQHF,TGTGCCAGCAGCCAAGATCCCCAGGGCGGTCAGCCCCAGCATTTT,TRBV4-2,few,TRBJ1-5,.
CASGREGKRAEAFF,TGTGCTAGTGGACGTGAGGGCAAGAGGGCTGAAGCTTTCTTT,TRBV12-5,.,TRBJ1-1,.
CASSFSGSYEQYF,TGTGCCAGCAGTTTTAGCGGTTCCTACGAGCAGTACTTC,TRBV28,.,TRBJ2-7,.
CASSFWGGNSPLHF,TGTGCCAGCAGCTTCTGGGGGGGTAATTCACCCCTCCACTTT,TRBV7-3,.,TRBJ1-6,.
CASSPYVAETQYF,TGCGCCAGCAGCCCCTACGTTGCTGAGACCCAGTACTTC,TRBV5-1,.,TRBJ2-5,.
CASSQDTREYRTQYF,TGCGCCAGCAGCCAAGATACCCGTGAGTATCGAACGCAGTATTTT,TRBV4-1,.,TRBJ2-3,.
CASRGTGAPIHEQYF,TGTGCCAGCAGAGGGACAGGGGCGCCCATTCACGAGCAGTACTTC,TRBV6-6,.,TRBJ2-7,TRBD1
CASSFTSASSYEQYF,TGTGCCAGCAGCTTCACTAGCGCTAGCTCCTACGAGCAGTACTTC,TRBV7-9,.,TRBJ2-7,TRBD2
CASSTGQLLNEKLFF,TGCGCCAGCAGTACGGGACAGCTCCTTAATGAAAAACTGTTTTTT,TRBV4-1,.,TRBJ1-4,TRBD1
CASSLETGGSLTGELFF,TGTGCCAGCAGCTTAGAGACAGGGGGCAGTTTGACCGGGGAGCTGTTTTTT,TRBV11-3,.,TRBJ2-2,TRBD1
CASSLSINYGYTF,TGTGCCAGCAGCCTAAGTATCAACTATGGCTACACCTTC,TRBV7-9,.,TRBJ1-2,.
CASSYSISGDYGYTF,TGTGCCAGCAGTTACTCGATCTCCGGGGACTATGGCTACACCTTC,TRBV6-6,.,TRBJ1-2,.